This record covers a single T cell receptor (beta chain). The antigen this receptor binds is unknown. Per-nucleotide qualities are absent, and no much larger clonotype sits a single base away. The data are from a study of T-cell memory formation after mild COVID-19 (dated by TCRdb to the early 2020s). Context from the whole study: Most TCR sequence clusters were specific to one of the two donors. In a couple of donors, T-cell clones that expanded and contracted after mild COVID-19 were tracked by sequencing TCRalpha and TCRbeta repertoires over time. The cohort comprised two young, previously healthy adult volunteers, one female and one male. Study-wide findings and limitations: Only two mild cases were covered by the study, and larger cohorts that include severe cases with pre-infection samples were considered necessary. Contracting CD4+ clones were found mainly in CM and EM memory subsets, while CD8+ clones were enriched in EMRA. Some responding clones were detected in pre-infection memory, suggesting pre-existing cross-reactive memory T cells joined the SARS-CoV-2 response. SARS-CoV-2 specificity of the second-wave clones peaking on day 37 was not confirmed. Balanced CD4/CD8 phenotypes were observed for clones contracting from day 15 to 85, whereas a bias towards CD4+ was observed for a second wave of clones expanding from day 15 to 37.

PBMCs were isolated by Ficoll-Paque density gradient centrifugation. CDR1 and CDR2 are drawn from the germline V gene: SGHDT, YYEEEE. Relative to germline, V is 7 bases shorter and J is 2 bases shorter, with 16 bases between their ends. Counted from cysteine to phenylalanine, this CDR3 has 14 amino acids. Just CDR3 DNA is preserved here, 42 bases in frame from base 1. Instrument used: Illumina NovaSeq 6000. TCRalpha and TCRbeta cDNA libraries were constructed by 5'RACE with constant-segment primers, with sample barcodes and unique molecular identifiers being introduced. Trizol reagent was used to extract RNA from every sample. Libraries were amplified in two PCR steps, with a second sample barcode and Illumina TruSeq adapters added in the second step. Sequencing of libraries was performed on an Illumina NovaSeq with 2 x 150 bp paired-end reads. Under the source paper's analysis protocol: The reads were demultiplexed and collapsed into UMI-guided consensus sequences using migec v1.2.7. With mixcr v2.1.11, UMI consensuses were aligned to TRA and TRB V and J templates and assembled into clonotypes. A clonotype was counted as expanded or contracted only when both edgeR and NoisET called the clonotype significant, with the noise models trained on biological replicates. For edgeR calls, the cutoffs were a false discovery rate-adjusted p below 0.01 and a log2 fold-change threshold of 1. PCA with hierarchical clustering of max-normalized trajectories of the 1000 most abundant clonotypes was used as exploratory dynamics analysis. Separately sequenced CD4+ and CD8+ repertoires were used to assign the CD4 or CD8 phenotype of responding clones. The public reads were run again by TCRdb, first through fastp at Q25 and then through MiXCR, and only productive beta chains were kept. When rows share a CDR3 protein, they turn into one entry using the most common DNA and genes. TCRdb, rather than the study authors, made the V and J calls. Within this sample are 300,000 to 350,000 distinct CDR3 sequences, with just under 20% of them counted one time only. 21% of the sample is in the top ten clones.

Recombination linked TRBV5-6 to TRBJ2-7; TRBD1 is perhaps the D gene, given 6 matching bases. Sequencing was carried out using PBMCs or a T cell subset sorted from them (not recorded which). The clonotype was recovered from a man aged 18 to 29 who had mild COVID-19 (a few samples of this study predate the infection). The sample titles of this study are shuffled in the database, so cell type and time point are left out; the donor was told from shared clones. CDR3 loop: CASFGQGPTYEQYF. The bases are TGTGCCAGCTTCGGCCAGGGGCCCACCTACGAGCAGTACTTC.